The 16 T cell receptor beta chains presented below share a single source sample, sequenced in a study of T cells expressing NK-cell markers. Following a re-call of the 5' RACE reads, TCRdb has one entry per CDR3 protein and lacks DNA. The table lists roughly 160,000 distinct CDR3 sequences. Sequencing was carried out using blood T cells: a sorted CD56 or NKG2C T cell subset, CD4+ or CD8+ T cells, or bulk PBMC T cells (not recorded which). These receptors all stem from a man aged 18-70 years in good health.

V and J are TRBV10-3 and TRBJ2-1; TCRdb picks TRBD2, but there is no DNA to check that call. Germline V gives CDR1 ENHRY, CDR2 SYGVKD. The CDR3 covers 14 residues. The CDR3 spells CAIRGTSSHNEQFF.

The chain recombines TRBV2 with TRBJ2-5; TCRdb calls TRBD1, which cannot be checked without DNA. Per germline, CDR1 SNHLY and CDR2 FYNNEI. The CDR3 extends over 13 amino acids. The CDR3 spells CASSGPSQETQYF.

CDR3 amino acids: CASSTTGGKSPLHF. The chain has TRBV5-4 and TRBJ1-6; without DNA, the TCRdb call of TRBD1 cannot be checked. CDR1 and CDR2 from the germline V gene are SGHNT and YYREEE (reference sequence). The CDR3 contains 14 residues. The variable domain in full, completed from reference TRBV5-4 and TRBJ1-6, reads ETGVTQSPTHLIKTRGQQVTLRCSSQSGHNTVSWYQQALGQGPQFIFQYYREEENGRGNFPPRFSGLQFPNYSSELNVNALELDDSALYLCASSTTGGKSPLHFGNGTRLTVT.

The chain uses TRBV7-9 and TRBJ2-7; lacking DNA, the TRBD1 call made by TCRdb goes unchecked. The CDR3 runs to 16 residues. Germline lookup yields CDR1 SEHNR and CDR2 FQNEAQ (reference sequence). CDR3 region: CASSPATGQGDYEQYF.

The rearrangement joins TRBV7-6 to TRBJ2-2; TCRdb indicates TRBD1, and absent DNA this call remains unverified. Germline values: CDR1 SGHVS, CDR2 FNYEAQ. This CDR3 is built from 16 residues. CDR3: CASSLLGQGAVGELFF.

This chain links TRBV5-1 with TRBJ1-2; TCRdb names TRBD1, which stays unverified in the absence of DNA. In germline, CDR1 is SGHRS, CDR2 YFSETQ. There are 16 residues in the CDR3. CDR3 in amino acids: CASSLPGGDVPYGYTF.

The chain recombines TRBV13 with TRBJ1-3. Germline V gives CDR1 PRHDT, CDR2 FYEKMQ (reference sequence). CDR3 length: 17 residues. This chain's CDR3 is CASSSLETEPSGNTIYF. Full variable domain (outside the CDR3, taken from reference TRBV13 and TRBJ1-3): AAGVIQSPRHLIKEKRETATLKCYPIPRHDTVYWYQQGPGQDPQFLISFYEKMQSDKGSIPDRFSAQQFSDYHSELNMSSLELGDSALYFCASSSLETEPSGNTIYFGEGSWLTVV.

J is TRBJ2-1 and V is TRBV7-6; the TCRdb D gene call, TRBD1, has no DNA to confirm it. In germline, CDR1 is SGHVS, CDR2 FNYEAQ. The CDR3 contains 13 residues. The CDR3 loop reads CASSSLGQGEQFF.

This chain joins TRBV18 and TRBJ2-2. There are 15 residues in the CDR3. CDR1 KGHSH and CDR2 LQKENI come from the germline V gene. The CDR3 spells CASSPGPSNTGELFF.

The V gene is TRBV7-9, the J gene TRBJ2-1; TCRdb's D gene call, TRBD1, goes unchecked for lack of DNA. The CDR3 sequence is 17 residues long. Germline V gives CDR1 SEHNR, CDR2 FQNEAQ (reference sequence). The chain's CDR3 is CASSLAGGDRPYDEQFF.

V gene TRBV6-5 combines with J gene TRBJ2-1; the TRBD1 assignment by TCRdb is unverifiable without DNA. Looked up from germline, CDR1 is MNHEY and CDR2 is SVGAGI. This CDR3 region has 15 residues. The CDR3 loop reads CASSWIGQGEAEQFF.

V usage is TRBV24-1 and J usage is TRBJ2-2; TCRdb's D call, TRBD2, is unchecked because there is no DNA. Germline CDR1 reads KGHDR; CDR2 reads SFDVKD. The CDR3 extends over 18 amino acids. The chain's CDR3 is CATSGIVKGGADTGELFF.

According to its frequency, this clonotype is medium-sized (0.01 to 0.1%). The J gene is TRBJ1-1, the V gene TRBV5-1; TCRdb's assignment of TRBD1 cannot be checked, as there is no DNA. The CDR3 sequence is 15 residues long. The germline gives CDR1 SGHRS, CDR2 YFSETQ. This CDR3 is CASSFEGARGTEAFF.

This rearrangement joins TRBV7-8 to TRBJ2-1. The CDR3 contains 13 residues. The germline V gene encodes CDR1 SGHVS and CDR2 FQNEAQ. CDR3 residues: CASSLLGLHEQFF.

CDR3 amino acids: CASSYGTSGGAWGNEQFF. This chain links TRBV28 with TRBJ2-1; TCRdb selects TRBD2, and the lack of DNA leaves this call unchecked. This CDR3 region has 18 residues. Germline V gives CDR1 MDHEN, CDR2 SYDVKM.

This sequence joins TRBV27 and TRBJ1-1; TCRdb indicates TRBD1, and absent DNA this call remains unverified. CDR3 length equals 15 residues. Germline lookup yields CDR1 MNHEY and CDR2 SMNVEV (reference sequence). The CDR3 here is CASSLRRQGDTEAFF.